This T cell receptor (beta chain) was sequenced for a study of cytomegalovirus exposure and HLA in healthy donors. On this clone itself: Its antigen is currently unknown.

TCRdb's table, derived via immunoSEQ multiplex PCR, lists solely in-frame clones and lacks some. The sample contains about 130,000 clones, approximately 89% of which appear only once. General study results and limits: It was reported that the classifier diagnosed cytomegalovirus status with high specificity and sensitivity in both the original and validation cohorts.

This CDR3 contains 16 residues. V shed 3 bases, J shed 1 base, and the junction held 5 bases outside the gene matches. Germline assignment: CDR1 SGDLS and CDR2 YYNGEE. Sequencing was done on a sample of PBMCs. The chain combines TRBV9 with TRBJ2-5; 11 bases match TRBD1. This clonotype was sampled from a woman aged 18 to 35 in good health and CMV-seronegative. This chain's CDR3 is CASSAEDRGLQETQYF. The CDR3 DNA reads as TGTGCCAGCAGCGCAGAGGACAGGGGGCTCCAAGAGACCCAGTACTTC.